This T cell receptor beta chain is from a study of graft-versus-host responses after intestinal transplantation (dated by TCRdb to the early 2020s). As for the study more broadly: Recipients received multivisceral, liver-intestinal, or isolated intestinal transplants. Anti-thymocyte globulin induction was given to all recipients, followed by maintenance tacrolimus and steroids for approximately three years. After intestinal transplantation, graft-versus-host and host-versus-graft alloreactive T cell clones in the graft, circulation and bone marrow were tracked using bulk TCR-beta CDR3 sequencing. Alloreactive clones were identified by sequencing pre-transplant mixed lymphocyte reaction products and comparing them with unstimulated pre-transplant donor and recipient T cells. A cohort of 24 intestinal transplant recipients, including one retransplant, was enrolled, and a few patients lacking pretransplant specimens were excluded. A peak of at least 4% donor T cells among recipient peripheral blood mononuclear cells was the definition used for donor T cell macrochimerism. Rather than being sequenced by the commercial service, samples from a few later patients were sequenced in-house on an Illumina MiSeq and processed with MiXCR.

As to this clone: The antigen it recognizes is unknown. No base quality information exists; no much larger clone differs at one position.

Libraries were built with the immunoSEQ multiplex PCR assay. For most patients, high-throughput TCR-beta CDR3 sequencing of genomic DNA was performed by Adaptive Biotechnologies. In the authors' own workflow: TCR sequencing data for some 19 patients were retrieved from Adaptive's ImmunoSEQ software; three other patients were processed with MiXCR and VDJtools. Because the origin of CDR3 nucleotide sequences shared between donor and recipient could not be assigned, those sequences were removed. To count as alloreactive, a clone needed at least 2-fold expansion over unstimulated cells and a minimum CFSE-low frequency of 0.002% (template counts) or 0.001% (read counts). A clone was considered mappable if detected in the sequenced pre-transplant spleen, lymph node, or MLR CFSE-low populations of the donor or recipient. Cumulative frequency of alloreactive clones was calculated as a percentage of all sequences weighted by copy number. The table was pulled from immuneACCESS by TCRdb, which kept in-frame rearrangements only. Such tables lose some clones; where checked, under half of the loss comes from unresolved V genes, and the rest has no known cause. For V, J and clone size, that table is used; D and trimming come from the DNA. For this sample the table gives around 9,400 clones, of which 90% to 95% were detected only once. Together, the top ten hold 16% of the sample.

After transplant, bone marrow was aspirated from the posterior iliac crest or from another site chosen by the physician. V and J are truncated by 3 bases and 1 base respectively, leaving an intervening sequence of 14 bases. There are 16 amino acids in the CDR3, from cysteine to phenylalanine inclusive. The DNA shown is the 48-base CDR3, in frame from base 1. The CDR1 and CDR2 encoded by the germline V gene (reference sequence) are LNHNV and YYDKDF. What the authors observed across the whole study: In patients with donor T cell macrochimerism, the allografts had high GvH to HvG T cell clonal ratios. GvH clones were detected in recipient bone marrow, and some of these GvH clones were observed earlier in ileal mucosa or blood, consistent with an intestinal mucosal origin. Early after transplant, peak levels of circulating GvH clones were found to be associated with declines in HvG clones. Conclusions were limited by the relatively low number and heterogeneity of intestinal transplant patients.

This specimen consisted of bone marrow, obtained around 520 days after intestinal transplantation. The chain links TRBV15 with TRBJ2-3; the D element might be TRBD1 or TRBD2, as each aligns at 7 bases. The origin of this receptor is a human patient who received an intestinal transplant, so some T cells may come from the graft donor. The nucleotides read TGTGCCACCAGCAGTCGACAGGGAGGGGGCACAGATACGCAGTATTTT. Its amino acids are CATSSRQGGGTDTQYF.